The 26 T cell receptor beta chains reported below all come from one sample, sequenced in a study of read filtering for tumor transcriptome and immune sequencing (dated by TCRdb to between 2020 and 2021). The instrument given in TCRdb is Illumina HiSeq 4000. TCR libraries were built from approximately 0.4 ug RNA with the Immunoverse kit, using molecular barcoded adaptors covering alpha/delta and beta/gamma chains. TCRdb trimmed the raw reads at Q25, called clones with MiXCR and kept productive beta chains. Rows merge per CDR3 protein into single entries with the most common DNA and genes. The sample table lists 40,000 or so distinct CDR3 sequences, roughly an eighth of them with a count of one. The ten top clones hold less than 7% of the sample. Sequencing used a population of CD138-negative cells sorted from bone marrow. Interpreted using the paper, the cell subset or site label stands for: bone marrow mononuclear cells depleted of CD138+ plasma/myeloma cells by negative magnetic selection. These receptors were obtained from a donor older than 35 with multiple myeloma.

This clonotype appeared once. A much larger clone sits a single nucleotide away, making a read error possible. The V gene is TRBV5-1, the J gene TRBJ1-1; TRBD1 matches at 7 bases. Per the germline V gene, CDR1 is SGHRS and CDR2 is YFSETQ. This CDR3 spans 15 amino acids. DNA for the CDR3: TGCGCCAGCAGCTTGTCTACGACAGGGAACACTGTAGCTTTCTTT. Its protein is CASSLSTTGNTVAFF.

Note on this clonotype: An end of the junction does not agree with germline; a read error may underlie this. V usage is TRBV24-1 and J usage is TRBJ2-5; the D is unclear. This CDR3 is 14 amino acids long. Germline V gene data show CDR1 as KGHDR and CDR2 as SFDVKD. CDR3 nucleotides: TGTGCCATCAGTGATTTTGGCAGCCAAGAGACCCAGCACTTC. This sequence encodes CAISDFGSQETQHF.

This clonotype was counted ten times or more. The chain combines TRBV2 with TRBJ2-7; TRBD2 aligns across 11 bases. CDR3 length equals 14 residues. V lost 6 bases, J lost 4 bases, and 5 bases stayed unmatched. From germline, CDR1 is SNHLY and CDR2 FYNNEI. The CDR3 nucleotides read TGTGCCAGCAGGACCGGGACTAGCGGATACGAGCAGTACTTC. Its translation: CASRTGTSGYEQYF. The full variable domain, completed using reference TRBV2 and TRBJ2-7, is EPEVTQTPSHQVTQMGQEVILRCVPISNHLYFYWYRQILGQKVEFLVSFYNNEISEKSEIFDDQFSVERPDGSNFTLKIRSTKLEDSAMYFCASRTGTSGYEQYFGPGTRLTVT.

This clonotype was counted many times. The chain is built from TRBV28 and TRBJ2-1; TRBD2 is a possible D gene (5 bases). Germline CDR1 and CDR2: MDHEN and SYDVKM. The ends were cut back, 5 bases at V and 7 bases at J, with 15 bases in the middle. This CDR3 is built from 14 residues. In DNA form, the CDR3 reads TGTGCCAGCAGTCCCCTGACCGGGGAGAATGAGCAGTTCTTC. Translation gives CASSPLTGENEQFF.

In its sample, this clonotype was seen many times. J is TRBJ1-1 and V is TRBV3-1, with TRBD1 matching over 8 bases. CDR1 and CDR2 (germline): LGHDT, YNNKEL (reference sequence). After removal of 6 bases from V and 1 base from J, the junction contained 1 base not matched to a gene. The CDR3 length is 13 residues. This chain's CDR3 is CASSQGANTEAFF. As DNA, the CDR3 is TGTGCCAGCAGTCAGGGGGCGAACACTGAAGCTTTCTTT. Combining the CDR3 with reference TRBV3-1 and TRBJ1-1 gives the whole variable domain DTAVSQTPKYLVTQMGNDKSIKCEQNLGHDTMYWYKQDSKKFLKIMFSYNNKELIINETVPNRFSPKSPDKAHLNLHINSLELGDSAVYFCASSQGANTEAFFGQGTRLTVV.

Relative to its sample, this clonotype is medium-sized. The chain employs TRBV3-1 and TRBJ2-1; D unresolved. Trimming took off 2 bases at V and 0 bases at J, with 8 bases between the two ends. The germline V gene has CDR1 LGHDT and CDR2 YNNKEL (reference sequence). The CDR3 runs to 15 residues. CDR3 in amino acids: CASSQRRSSYNEQFF. The CDR3 DNA reads TGTGCCAGCAGCCAAAGAAGGAGCTCCTACAATGAGCAGTTCTTC.

This clonotype was seen many times. The chain combines TRBV29-1 with TRBJ1-4; D is uncertain. Germline-derived CDR1 and CDR2 are SQVTM and ANQGSEA. There are 14 residues in the CDR3. The germline V and J ends were trimmed by 7 bases and 0 bases, with 12 bases remaining between them. The CDR3: CSGVNGATNEKLFF. CDR3 in DNA: TGCAGCGGTGTAAACGGAGCAACTAATGAAAAACTGTTTTTT.

This clonotype was seen at least ten times. V and J are TRBV29-1 and TRBJ1-1, with D perhaps matching TRBD1 (5 bases). Trimming took off 2 bases at V and 2 bases at J, with 12 bases between the two ends. Germline CDR1 and CDR2: SQVTM and ANQGSEA. The CDR3 has 14 residues. CDR3: CSVEFLRTNTEAFF. Written as DNA, the CDR3 is TGCAGCGTTGAATTCTTGAGGACAAACACTGAAGCTTTCTTT.

This clonotype has at least ten counts. The chain recombines TRBV25-1 with TRBJ2-1; D is ambiguous. This CDR3 spans 13 amino acids. V was shortened by 3 bases and J by 7 bases, with 10 bases between the two germline ends. Germline V gene lookup returns CDR1 MGHDK and CDR2 SYGVNS. In nucleotides, the CDR3 is TGTGCCAGCAGTGAGGTGGACGGGAATGAGCAGTTCTTC. This sequence encodes CASSEVDGNEQFF.

This clonotype was counted ten times or more. The rearrangement joins TRBV7-9 to TRBJ2-1; 7 nucleotides line up with TRBD2. The junction had 17 bases not matched to a gene; V was cut back by 4 bases and J by 5 bases. The CDR3 extends over 18 amino acids. Germline CDR1 and CDR2: SEHNR and FQNEAQ (reference sequence). CDR3 sequence: CASSSQTLSGVSNNEQFF. The DNA for the CDR3 is TGTGCCAGCAGCTCGCAGACTCTAAGCGGGGTTTCAAACAATGAGCAGTTCTTC.

This clonotype has ten or more counts. The rearrangement joins TRBV7-9 to TRBJ2-1; TRBD1 might be the D (5 bases). The CDR3 extends over 15 amino acids. Germline V gene data show CDR1 as SEHNR and CDR2 as FQNEAQ (reference sequence). The germline V and J ends were trimmed by 5 bases and 7 bases, with 18 bases remaining between them. The CDR3 nucleotides read TGTGCCAGCAGCCTCAGCCAGGGTCATGAAAATGAGCAGTTCTTC. It is translated as CASSLSQGHENEQFF.

A few counts support this clonotype. A read error is possible here, since a much larger clone lies one base away. The chain uses TRBV5-4 and TRBJ1-1; possible D gene TRBD1, 5 bases. The germline V gene encodes CDR1 SGHNT and CDR2 YYREEE (reference sequence). The CDR3 runs 15 residues. The CDR3 region is CASSLSGGRGTEASF. In DNA, the CDR3 is TGTGCCAGCAGCTTGTCCGGGGGACGGGGAACTGAAGCTTCCTTT. The full variable domain, in which reference TRBV5-4 and TRBJ1-1 provide the parts outside the CDR3, is ETGVTQSPTHLIKTRGQQVTLRCSSQSGHNTVSWYQQALGQGPQFIFQYYREEENGRGNFPPRFSGLQFPNYSSELNVNALELDDSALYLCASSLSGGRGTEASFGQGTRLTVV.

This clonotype was picked up one time. A far more abundant clone sits one base away, making this likely a read error. The CDR3: CASSSNWGGQGAVNEQFF. In DNA form, the CDR3 reads TGTGCCAGCAGCTCCAATTGGGGTGGCCAGGGGGCGGTGAATGAGCAGTTCTTC. The gene calls are TRBV7-2 and TRBJ2-1; the match to TRBD1 covers 8 bases. The germline CDR1 and CDR2 sequences are SGHTA and FQGNSA. The trim removed 4 bases at V and 7 bases at J, leaving 18 bases unmatched. CDR3 length equals 18 residues.

This clonotype was observed many times. The V and J genes are TRBV3-1 and TRBJ1-2, with D possibly matching TRBD1 (5 bases). This CDR3 is 16 amino acids long. Germline V gives CDR1 LGHDT, CDR2 YNNKEL (reference sequence). The V gene lost 3 bases and the J gene lost 2 bases, with 16 bases spanning the gap. CDR3 residues: CASSQWGRQENYGYTF. The CDR3 region has the DNA TGTGCCAGCAGCCAGTGGGGGAGACAAGAGAACTATGGCTACACCTTC.

This clonotype turned up a few times. The V and J genes are TRBV28 and TRBJ2-1, with 10 bases identical to TRBD1. The trim removed 8 bases at V and 7 bases at J, leaving 5 bases unmatched. Germline assignment: CDR1 MDHEN and CDR2 SYDVKM. CDR3 length equals 13 residues. CDR3 DNA sequence: TGTGCCAGCCGGGACAGGGGTACAAATGAGCAGTTCTTC. Amino acid sequence: CASRDRGTNEQFF.

This clonotype was seen many times. The chain joins TRBV7-2 to TRBJ2-5, with a possible D match to TRBD1 (6 bases). Germline values: CDR1 SGHTA, CDR2 FQGNSA. The CDR3 covers 17 residues. V was trimmed by 5 bases and J by 2 bases, leaving 21 bases between them. CDR3 nucleotide sequence: TGTGCCAGCAGCCCACAACCTCCGGGACACCCTCAAGAGACCCAGTACTTC. It encodes CASSPQPPGHPQETQYF.

This clonotype was counted many times. This chain joins TRBV24-1 and TRBJ2-1; 12 positions match TRBD2. The V gene's germline CDR1 is KGHDR and CDR2 SFDVKD. The CDR3 runs 15 residues. Trimming cost V 10 bases and J 5 bases; bases outside gene matches: 8. The DNA of the CDR3 is TGTGCCACGGGAGCTAGCGGGAGGGTCGACAATGAGCAGTTCTTC. Translation: CATGASGRVDNEQFF.

This clonotype has ten or more counts. The genes are TRBV9 and TRBJ2-1, with 7 positions matching TRBD2. V gave up 4 bases and J gave up 6 bases; unmatched junction bases: 10. Germline V gene lookup returns CDR1 SGDLS and CDR2 YYNGEE. CDR3 length: 15 amino acids. CDR3 DNA sequence: TGTGCCAGCAGCACCGAAGGGACTACCCGCAATGAGCAGTTCTTC. Its translation: CASSTEGTTRNEQFF.

At least ten counts were recorded for this clonotype. J is TRBJ1-1 and V is TRBV7-8; D remains ambiguous. Germline CDR1 and CDR2: SGHVS and FQNEAQ. V lost 5 bases and J lost 1, with 11 bases in between. CDR3 length equals 14 residues. The CDR3 sequence is CASSIQTPNTEAFF. CDR3 nucleotides: TGTGCCAGCAGCATTCAGACCCCGAACACTGAAGCTTTCTTT.

This clonotype has at least ten counts. The V and J genes are TRBV11-2 and TRBJ2-1; perhaps TRBD2 as D (6 bases). The CDR3 runs 14 residues. Germline V lookup: CDR1 SGHAT, CDR2 FQNNGV. The germline V and J ends were trimmed by 4 bases and 8 bases, with 15 bases remaining between them. The CDR3 bases are TGTGCCAGCAGCTCCGCGGGGAATCGGTATGAGCAGTTCTTC. Translated: CASSSAGNRYEQFF.

This clonotype was detected ten times or more. This chain uses TRBV28 with TRBJ2-3; D unresolved. The germline V and J ends were trimmed by 7 bases and 6 bases, with 14 bases remaining between them. The CDR3 runs to 13 residues. Germline CDR1 is MDHEN and CDR2 is SYDVKM. The CDR3 DNA follows: TGTGCCAGCAAAGGAATCTCGGTGGATACGCAGTATTTT. Its translation: CASKGISVDTQYF.

This clonotype was recorded at least ten times. The chain links TRBV11-2 to TRBJ2-6; TRBD2 might be the D (5 bases). CDR3 length equals 16 residues. Germline V gene lookup returns CDR1 SGHAT and CDR2 FQNNGV. The V end lost 4 bases, the J end lost 4 bases, and 14 bases lay between the germline ends. CDR3 DNA: TGTGCCAGCAGCTCCACTAGATCCTCCGGGGCCAACGTCCTGACTTTC. Its protein product is CASSSTRSSGANVLTF.

This clonotype was counted at least ten times. CDR3 protein: CASSFRTVTEAFF. The CDR3 coding sequence is TGCGCCAGCAGCTTCCGGACAGTAACTGAAGCTTTCTTT. The chain has TRBV4-1 and TRBJ1-1, with D perhaps matching TRBD1 (6 bases). The CDR3 covers 13 residues. V was cut by 5 bases and J by 5 bases, with 12 bases left in between. The germline V gene encodes CDR1 MGHRA and CDR2 YSYEKL.

A few counts support this clonotype. The chain combines TRBV12-3 or TRBV12-4 with TRBJ2-6; D call uncertain. Trimming removed 6 bases from V and 0 bases from J, with 3 bases in between. CDR3 size: 13 residues. The CDR3 DNA is TGTGCCAGCAGACACTCTGGGGCCAACGTCCTGACTTTC. Its translation: CASRHSGANVLTF.

At least ten counts were recorded for this clonotype. This sequence joins TRBV2 and TRBJ2-1, with D maybe TRBD1 (5 bases). The CDR3 extends over 14 amino acids. Deletions cut 7 bases from V and 5 bases from J, with 15 bases between. Germline assignment: CDR1 SNHLY and CDR2 FYNNEI. The CDR3, as DNA: TGTGCCAGCACGTTACGGACAAACAACAATGAGCAGTTCTTC. It is translated as CASTLRTNNNEQFF.

This clonotype is medium-sized. This chain uses TRBV4-1 with TRBJ1-1, with TRBD1 identical over 9 bases. Per the germline V gene, CDR1 is MGHRA and CDR2 is YSYEKL. Losses at the gene ends were 1 base for V and 5 bases for J; bases not matched to a gene: 5. The CDR3 sequence is 15 residues long. CDR3 residues: CASSQAYRGRTEAFF. The CDR3 region has the DNA TGCGCCAGCAGCCAAGCCTACAGGGGGCGGACTGAAGCTTTCTTT.